This TCR beta chain appears in the sequencing data of a study of T cell responses to AZD1222 COVID-19 vaccine listed by TCRdb under 2021. Broadly, across the study: AZD1222 recipients whose second dose came at about 4 weeks and those whose second dose came at about 12 weeks were combined into one group, since spike-specific TCR depth and breadth did not differ between the two schedules. A total of about 230 trial participants underwent TCR sequencing, of whom approximately 210 received two doses of AZD1222 and about 25 received two doses of the MenACWY control vaccine. Enrollment into the trials was organized by age into subgroups of 18-55, 56-69 and 70-plus years, and those subgroups contained approximately 160, 26 and 62 TCR-sequenced participants, respectively.

This clone was counted a single time. It has no known antigen specificity. Base qualities are not recorded, but no much larger clone differs from it by a single base. The CDR3 holds 15 amino acids from the cysteine to the phenylalanine. CDR3 DNA only is kept here, 45 bases in frame from base 1. V is cut by 7 bases and J by 0 bases, and the space between the germline ends is 13 bases. CDR1 and CDR2 were assigned from the germline V gene as MNHNS and SASEGT. The time point label, read with the paper, signifies: baseline before first vaccination. Samples from vaccinated people were obtained from the UK trials COV001 and COV002, which included a single-blind randomized controlled phase 2/3 trial of AZD1222 (ChAdOx1 nCoV-19) in healthy adults. Trial participant PBMC samples were collected at day 0 and day 28 after the second dose for TCRbeta chain sequencing. The CDR3 regions of human TCRbeta chains were subjected to immunosequencing. Regarding the original processing steps: TCRs in the repertoires were matched against a reference library of SARS-CoV-2-specific TCRs that had been generated with the MIRA antigen-specificity platform. Breadth was defined as the fraction of unique TCRs that were SARS-CoV-2-associated, and depth was defined as the fraction of total T cells that were SARS-CoV-2-associated. Using the MIRA data, every spike-specific TCR was mapped to the spike region that the TCR reacted to and assigned to either a CD4 or a CD8 class. Log10-transformed breadth and depth values were compared by one-way ANOVA with Sidak's multiple comparisons tests. TCRdb obtained this table from immuneACCESS and retained in-frame rearrangements with V and J assigned. These tables miss some clones; where compared with another copy, unresolved V genes account for less than half of the shortfall, and the remainder is unexplained. The V and J calls and clone size come from that table; D and trimming were worked out from the DNA. For this sample there are about 120,000 clones; roughly 90% appear just once. Less than 4% of the sample is in the top ten clones.

General study outcomes and caveats: Because no samples from the day 14 peak response were available, repertoires could be characterized only after the peak T cell response. The vaccine-associated CD4 TCRs covered the entire spike protein, and the dominant responses fell in regions 160-218 and 743-854. Participants were mostly white British and included more females than males, and it was suggested by the authors that clonal diversity may have been underestimated. Only six or seven AZD1222 recipients were SARS-CoV-2 seropositive at baseline, limiting conclusions about previously exposed vaccinees. Reportedly, almost half of the unique spike-specific TCRs recognized epitopes lying outside the regions that are mutated in the B.1.351 and B.1.1.7 variants. In the small 56-69-year group, the increase in depth fell short of significance, most likely because of low power. Spike-specific TCR breadth and depth rose significantly after two AZD1222 doses compared with day 0 and with MenACWY recipients.

The rearranged chain carries TRBV6-1 and TRBJ2-1; the D segment cannot be called with confidence. The receptor was derived from an adult in good health. The source material was peripheral blood, sampled on day 0 of AZD1222 vaccination. At the DNA level, the sequence is TGTGCCAGCATGGTGGGCTCAGGCTCCTACAATGAGCAGTTCTTC. It translates to CASMVGSGSYNEQFF.